The next 5 T cell receptor beta chains were all read from a single sample in a study of cytomegalovirus exposure and HLA in healthy donors. Clones were sequenced by immunoSEQ multiplex PCR, and TCRdb holds only the in-frame ones, with some missing. This repertoire shows roughly 120,000 clones, approximately 90% found once; its top ten account for around 1.9%. Sequenced input: PBMCs. The receptors here all came from a man in his late teens or twenties in good health and CMV-seronegative.

The chain couples TRBV7-8 to TRBJ1-5; 7 bases agree with TRBD1. There are 17 residues in the CDR3. The V and J ends lost 4 bases and 4 bases, in that order; junction bases with no gene match: 13. Germline V lookup: CDR1 SGHVS, CDR2 FQNEAQ. CDR3 sequence: CASSSPRRGLLNQPQHF. The CDR3 region has the DNA TGTGCCAGCAGCTCGCCCCGCAGGGGGTTATTGAATCAGCCCCAGCATTTT.

This sequence joins TRBV4-1 and TRBJ2-6; TRBD2 matches at 12 bases. The CDR3 sequence is 20 residues long. CDR1 and CDR2 (germline): MGHRA, YSYEKL. The trim removed 1 base at V and 0 bases at J, leaving 7 bases unmatched. CDR3 DNA sequence: TGCGCCAGCAGCCAAGGTCCTTTACTAGCGGGGGGCTCTGGGGCCAACGTCCTGACTTTC. Protein sequence: CASSQGPLLAGGSGANVLTF.

The V call is TRBV19, the J call TRBJ1-4; 9 bases line up with TRBD1. The junction had 10 bases not matched to a gene; V was cut back by 6 bases and J by 2 bases. Germline CDR1 LNHDA, CDR2 SQIVND (reference sequence). The CDR3 contains 17 residues. The CDR3: CASRRTGVFQTNEKLFF. CDR3 bases: TGTGCCAGTAGGCGGACAGGGGTGTTTCAGACTAATGAAAAACTGTTTTTT. Full variable domain (rest looked up from reference TRBV19 and TRBJ1-4): DGGITQSPKYLFRKEGQNVTLSCEQNLNHDAMYWYRQDPGQGLRLIYYSQIVNDFQKGDIAEGYSVSREKKESFPLTVTSAQKNPTAFYLCASRRTGVFQTNEKLFFGSGTQLSVL.

J is TRBJ1-3 and V is TRBV30, with D uncertain. Per germline, CDR1 GTSNPN and CDR2 SVGIG (reference sequence). The V gene lost 3 bases and the J gene lost 0 bases, with 9 bases spanning the gap. The CDR3 extends over 14 amino acids. The CDR3 is CAWRQRSSGNTIYF. The CDR3, as DNA: TGTGCCTGGAGACAGAGAAGCTCTGGAAACACCATATATTTT.

The chain carries TRBV5-4 and TRBJ1-1, with D perhaps TRBD1 (6 bases). Germline CDR1 SGHNT, CDR2 YYREEE (reference sequence). The length of the CDR3 is 16 residues. The V end was cut by 4 bases, the J end by 3 bases, with 19 bases between. CDR3 nucleotides: TGTGCCAGCAGCCGAGGGGGGGCGCCCCCGGACACTGAAGCTTTCTTT. This gives the protein CASSRGGAPPDTEAFF.